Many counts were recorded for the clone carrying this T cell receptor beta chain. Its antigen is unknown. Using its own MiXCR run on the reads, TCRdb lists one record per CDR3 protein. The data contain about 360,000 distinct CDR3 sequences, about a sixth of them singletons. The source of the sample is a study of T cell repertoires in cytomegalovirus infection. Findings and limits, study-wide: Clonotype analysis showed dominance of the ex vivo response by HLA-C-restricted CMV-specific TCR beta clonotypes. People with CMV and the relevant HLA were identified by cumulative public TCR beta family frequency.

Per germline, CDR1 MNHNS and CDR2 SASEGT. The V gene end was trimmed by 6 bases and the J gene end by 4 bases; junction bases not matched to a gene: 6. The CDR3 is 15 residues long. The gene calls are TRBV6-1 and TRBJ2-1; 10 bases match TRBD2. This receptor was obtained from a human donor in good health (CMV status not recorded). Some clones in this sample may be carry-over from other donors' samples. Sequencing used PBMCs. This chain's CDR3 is CASRATSGLYNEQFF. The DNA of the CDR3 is TGTGCCAGCAGGGCGACTAGCGGGCTTTACAATGAGCAGTTCTTC.